This passage covers 17 T cell receptor beta chains from one sample sequenced in a study of long-term antiretroviral therapy in people with HIV. Assay version v3.0 of immunoSEQ was used, and it was run at survey level. The repertoire was sequenced with immunoSEQ multiplex PCR; TCRdb's copy has only in-frame clones and lacks some. Of fewer than 10,000 clones listed, less than 90% are singletons. This sample comprised unsorted PBMCs, obtained 0.3 years before starting antiretroviral therapy. These receptors were collected from a man younger than 40 with HIV.

The chain carries TRBV28 and TRBJ1-2; TRBD1 aligns across 10 bases. With V trimmed by 6 bases and J by 8 bases, 15 bases remained unmatched. The CDR3 extends over 16 amino acids. Germline CDR1 MDHEN, CDR2 SYDVKM. CDR3 in amino acids: CASRRGGTGASGGYTF. DNA for the CDR3: TGTGCCAGCAGGCGTGGTGGGACAGGGGCGTCTGGAGGCTACACCTTC.

This chain connects TRBV7-8 to TRBJ2-3; TRBD2 is a possible D gene (6 bases). Trimming pared 4 bases from V and 3 bases from J, leaving 17 bases between. Germline assignment: CDR1 SGHVS and CDR2 FQNEAQ. This CDR3 has 16 amino acids. CDR3 bases: TGTGCCAGCAGCTCTGGTGTCGGAGGGATGACAGATACGCAGTATTTT. It yields the protein CASSSGVGGMTDTQYF.

The chain recombines TRBV7-9 with TRBJ2-1; perhaps D is TRBD1 or TRBD2 (5 bases each). Trimming removed 0 bases from V and 1 base from J, with 7 bases in between. The CDR3 covers 15 residues. CDR1 and CDR2 (germline): SEHNR, FQNEAQ (reference sequence). The CDR3 protein is CASSLAWGSYNEQFF. The CDR3 DNA sequence: TGTGCCAGCAGCTTAGCTTGGGGGTCCTACAATGAGCAGTTCTTC.

The sample holds a few counts of this clone. The gene calls are TRBV7-9 and TRBJ1-2; the match to TRBD1 covers 7 bases. V lost 8 bases to trimming and J lost 0 bases; unmatched junction nucleotides: 18. CDR3 length equals 18 residues. Germline V gives CDR1 SEHNR, CDR2 FQNEAQ (reference sequence). The CDR3 protein is CASGIPGTEFLSNYGYTF. The DNA for the CDR3 is TGTGCCAGCGGGATACCCGGGACAGAGTTTTTATCTAACTATGGCTACACCTTC.

The J gene is TRBJ2-1, the V gene TRBV30; 9 nucleotides agree with TRBD1. The length of the CDR3 is 14 residues. V gave up 8 bases and J gave up 6 bases; unmatched junction bases: 11. Germline V gene lookup returns CDR1 GTSNPN and CDR2 SVGIG (reference sequence). DNA of the CDR3: TGTGCCCGTAGCTCCGGGACAGGGTTCAATGAGCAGTTCTTC. Amino acids: CARSSGTGFNEQFF.

The chain uses TRBV28 and TRBJ1-5, with D perhaps matching TRBD1 (5 bases). Trimming pared 10 bases from V and 0 bases from J, leaving 10 bases between. Germline loops: CDR1 MDHEN, CDR2 SYDVKM. The CDR3 covers 13 residues. CDR3 in amino acids: CAIRGYSNQPQHF. CDR3 DNA sequence: TGTGCCATCCGGGGGTATAGCAATCAGCCCCAGCATTTT.

The V and J genes are TRBV9 and TRBJ2-5, with no clear D. The V gene's germline CDR1 is SGDLS and CDR2 YYNGEE. V was cut by 4 bases and J by 1 base, with 11 bases left in between. This CDR3 region has 14 residues. CDR3 sequence: CASSFGAVQETQYF. DNA of the CDR3: TGTGCCAGCAGCTTCGGAGCAGTCCAAGAGACCCAGTACTTC.

The chain couples TRBV27 to TRBJ1-5, with D perhaps matching TRBD1 (6 bases). Germline lookup yields CDR1 MNHEY and CDR2 SMNVEV (reference sequence). V was trimmed by 5 bases and J by 7 bases, leaving 18 bases between them. CDR3 size: 15 residues. CDR3 loop: CASSLTQGLGQPQHF. The DNA for the CDR3 is TGTGCCAGCAGTCTGACACAGGGATTAGGCCAGCCCCAGCATTTT.

This clone has only one observation. This chain uses TRBV4-3 with TRBJ1-5, with D possibly matching TRBD1 (6 bases). Germline V lookup: CDR1 LGHNA, CDR2 YSLEER. The ends were cut back, 0 bases at V and 5 bases at J, with 11 bases in the middle. This CDR3 is 15 amino acids long. As DNA, the CDR3 is TGCGCCAGCAGCCAAGATCTCCAGGGGCATCAGCCCCAGCATTTT. Its protein is CASSQDLQGHQPQHF.

V gene TRBV5-4 combines with J gene TRBJ2-7, with 7 bases lining up with TRBD2. Germline CDR1 is SGHNT and CDR2 is YYREEE (reference sequence). V was clipped by 1 base and J by 2 bases; unmatched bases: 3. The CDR3 extends over 14 amino acids. The CDR3 is CASSLTGGPYEQYF. CDR3 nucleotides: TGTGCCAGCAGCTTGACGGGAGGACCCTACGAGCAGTACTTC.

The chain recombines TRBV7-6 with TRBJ2-5; D gene uncertain. V lost 5 bases and J lost 5, with 9 bases in between. Germline CDR1 is SGHVS and CDR2 is FNYEAQ. CDR3 size: 12 residues. The CDR3 sequence: CASSPSVETQYF. DNA for the CDR3: TGTGCCAGCAGCCCCTCCGTGGAGACCCAGTACTTC. Full variable domain (rest looked up from reference TRBV7-6 and TRBJ2-5): GAGVSQSPRYKVTKRGQDVALRCDPISGHVSLYWYRQALGQGPEFLTYFNYEAQQDKSGLPNDRFSAERPEGSISTLTIQRTEQRDSAMYRCASSPSVETQYFGPGTRLLVL.

This clone was observed once. The chain uses TRBV10-3 and TRBJ2-1, with 10 bases aligning to TRBD2. The germline V gene encodes CDR1 ENHRY and CDR2 SYGVKD. The CDR3 extends over 16 amino acids. V trimming: 4 bases; J trimming: 3 bases; junction bases outside the gene matches: 6. The CDR3 protein is CAISGTGTSVYNEQFF. The DNA for the CDR3 is TGTGCCATCAGTGGGACCGGGACTAGCGTCTACAATGAGCAGTTCTTC.

V gene TRBV28 combines with J gene TRBJ1-2, with D hard to call. Trimming stripped 6 bases from V and 6 bases from J, with 17 bases between. The CDR3 is 14 residues long. From germline, CDR1 is MDHEN and CDR2 SYDVKM. The CDR3 here is CASSPPAGADGYTF. The CDR3 DNA reads as TGTGCCAGCAGCCCCCCCGCGGGCGCTGATGGCTACACCTTC.

This rearrangement joins TRBV5-1 to TRBJ2-2, with 10 nucleotides matching TRBD2. V lost 2 bases to trimming and J lost 2 bases; unmatched junction nucleotides: 15. The V gene's germline CDR1 is SGHRS and CDR2 YFSETQ. This CDR3 is 20 amino acids long. The CDR3: CASSLDPLQLAGPNTGELFF. The CDR3 DNA reads as TGCGCCAGCAGCTTAGACCCATTACAACTAGCGGGACCCAACACCGGGGAGCTGTTTTTT.

This chain links TRBV28 with TRBJ2-7; the match to TRBD1 covers 8 bases. CDR3 length: 14 amino acids. The ends lost 6 bases at V and 6 bases at J; junction bases unmatched: 10. CDR1 MDHEN and CDR2 SYDVKM come from the germline V gene. CDR3 DNA: TGTGCCAGCAGCAACTCACAGGGGGATCGCGAGCAGTACTTC. Translating gives CASSNSQGDREQYF.

The chain is built from TRBV4-1 and TRBJ1-2; possibly TRBD1 for D (6 bases). Trimming pared 0 bases from V and 4 bases from J, leaving 12 bases between. Germline V lookup: CDR1 MGHRA, CDR2 YSYEKL. The CDR3 spans 15 residues. CDR3 amino acids: CASSQDQGLGYGYTF. The DNA for the CDR3 is TGCGCCAGCAGCCAAGACCAGGGGCTGGGCTATGGCTACACCTTC.

J is TRBJ1-1 and V is TRBV5-4; possible D gene TRBD1, 5 bases. V gave up 7 bases and J gave up 4 bases, with 14 bases separating them. This CDR3 contains 13 residues. Germline V gene lookup returns CDR1 SGHNT and CDR2 YYREEE (reference sequence). DNA for the CDR3: TGTGCCAGCGCCGGAGGCGGGGGCACTGAAGCTTTCTTT. Its translation is CASAGGGGTEAFF.